Below are 15 T cell receptor beta chains sequenced from a single sample in a study of OX40 agonist ivuxolimab in advanced cancers. Clones were sequenced by immunoSEQ multiplex PCR, and TCRdb holds only the in-frame ones, with some missing. The data contain 120,000 or so clones, 85% to 95% of them seen just once; the ten biggest clones take up about 0.15%. Source: CD4+ or CD8+ T cells sorted from blood, taken in a trial of the OX40 agonist ivuxolimab. The source is an adult with an advanced solid tumor such as melanoma, head and neck, liver or kidney cancer.

V and J are TRBV5-1 and TRBJ1-2; 7 nucleotides line up with TRBD1. The CDR3 length is 16 residues. The germline V gene has CDR1 SGHRS and CDR2 YFSETQ. Losses at the gene ends were 5 bases for V and 5 bases for J; bases not matched to a gene: 15. CDR3 coding DNA: TGCGCCAGCAGACATAGACAGGGCTCCTTATTTTATGGCTACACCTTC. This translates into CASRHRQGSLFYGYTF.

V usage is TRBV11-2 and J usage is TRBJ2-7, with 10 positions matching TRBD1. Per the germline V gene, CDR1 is SGHAT and CDR2 is FQNNGV. Losses at the gene ends were 0 bases for V and 3 bases for J; bases not matched to a gene: 2. This CDR3 is 15 amino acids long. The CDR3 sequence is CASSLDRTGGYEQYF. CDR3 nucleotide sequence: TGTGCCAGCAGCTTAGATAGGACAGGGGGCTACGAGCAGTACTTC.

In the case of this clone: The same CDR3 can be traced to other DNA sequences in this sample. J is TRBJ2-3 and V is TRBV6-5; no definite D call. The CDR3 is made up of 13 amino acids. V lost 3 bases to trimming and J lost 6 bases, with 10 bases between them. CDR1 is MNHEY and CDR2 is SVGAGI in the germline V gene. The CDR3 loop reads CASSYSRSDTQYF. DNA of the CDR3: TGTGCCAGCAGTTATTCGCGGTCGGATACGCAGTATTTT.

V and J are TRBV6-5 and TRBJ2-2; D not resolved. There are 15 residues in the CDR3. Trimming took 6 bases from V and 0 from J, leaving 11 bases between them. Per the germline V gene, CDR1 is MNHEY and CDR2 is SVGAGI. Here the CDR3 reads CASRDHRANTGELFF. In nucleotides, the CDR3 is TGTGCCAGCAGGGATCACAGAGCGAACACCGGGGAGCTGTTTTTT.

The chain links TRBV5-6 to TRBJ2-3, with TRBD2 matching over 10 bases. CDR1 is SGHDT and CDR2 is YYEEEE in the germline V gene. V trimming: 2 bases; J trimming: 5 bases; junction bases outside the gene matches: 5. CDR3 length: 15 residues. The CDR3 protein is CASSLAGGPGDTQYF. DNA for the CDR3: TGTGCCAGCAGCTTAGCGGGGGGGCCCGGAGATACGCAGTATTTT.

The chain links TRBV5-1 to TRBJ2-7, with TRBD2 matching over 7 bases. J gave up 6 bases and V 0 bases, and 9 bases lay outside the gene matches. The CDR3 runs to 15 residues. Germline V lookup: CDR1 SGHRS, CDR2 YFSETQ. The CDR3 loop is CASSLVGGVNIEQYF. In DNA, the CDR3 is TGCGCCAGCAGCTTGGTTGGGGGGGTCAACATCGAGCAGTACTTC.

This rearrangement joins TRBV10-3 to TRBJ1-3; no clear D. V gave up 7 bases and J gave up 0 bases, with 19 bases separating them. Germline CDR1 reads ENHRY; CDR2 reads SYGVKD. CDR3 length: 17 residues. Here the CDR3 reads CAIKRPWSDRSGNTIYF. The CDR3 region has the DNA TGTGCCATCAAAAGGCCATGGTCAGACCGCTCTGGAAACACCATATATTTT.

The V call is TRBV10-2, the J call TRBJ1-2; 11 bases agree with TRBD1. Germline CDR1 is WSHSY and CDR2 is SAAADI. CDR3 size: 15 residues. V shed 0 bases and J 7 bases; nucleotides not matched to a gene: 4. The DNA of the CDR3 is TGCGCCAGCAGTGAGTCCAGGACAGGGGGCGGTGGCTACACCTTC. Translated, it gives CASSESRTGGGGYTF.

The chain links TRBV7-2 to TRBJ2-5; 7 positions match TRBD2. Germline V gives CDR1 SGHTA, CDR2 FQGNSA. With 0 bases clipped from V and 5 bases from J, the junction kept 6 bases outside the gene matches. CDR3 size: 15 residues. The CDR3 nucleotides are TGTGCCAGCAGCTTAGCGGCTAGCGGTTTGGAGACCCAGTACTTC. Its protein is CASSLAASGLETQYF.

The rearrangement uses TRBV6-5 and TRBJ2-7, with 7 nucleotides matching TRBD1. The CDR3 has 12 residues. Germline V CDR1 and CDR2: MNHEY, SVGAGI. V trimming: 8 bases; J trimming: 5 bases; junction bases outside the gene matches: 6. The CDR3 coding sequence is TGTGCCAGCGGTAGAGGGGGCGACGAGCAGTACTTC. Protein sequence: CASGRGGDEQYF.

V gene TRBV13 combines with J gene TRBJ2-2, with D perhaps matching TRBD1 (6 bases). The V gene lost 2 bases and the J gene lost 5 bases, with 12 bases spanning the gap. The CDR3 is 15 amino acids. CDR1 PRHDT and CDR2 FYEKMQ come from the germline V gene (reference sequence). In DNA, the CDR3 is TGTGCCAGCAGCTTATTCAGGGGTGGGACCGGGGAGCTGTTTTTT. Encoded protein: CASSLFRGGTGELFF.

The chain couples TRBV7-8 to TRBJ1-1; TRBD1 matches at 10 bases. This CDR3 has 13 residues. Trimming at V came to 5 bases and at J to 4 bases, leaving 1 base not matched to a gene. From germline, CDR1 is SGHVS and CDR2 FQNEAQ. CDR3 DNA sequence: TGTGCCAGCAGCAGGACAGGGGGCACTGAAGCTTTCTTT. Its translation is CASSRTGGTEAFF.

The chain uses TRBV9 and TRBJ1-3, with TRBD1 as a possible D gene (5 bases). V was pared by 0 bases and J by 7 bases, with 5 bases between. The CDR3 runs to 12 residues. The germline CDR1 and CDR2 sequences are SGDLS and YYNGEE. The CDR3 DNA sequence: TGTGCCAGCAGCGTAGGGGGGAACACCATATATTTT. It is translated as CASSVGGNTIYF.

The J gene is TRBJ2-6, the V gene TRBV9; no reliable D call. V lost 0 bases and J 2 bases, leaving 6 bases between the germline ends. Germline V lookup: CDR1 SGDLS, CDR2 YYNGEE. The CDR3 totals 15 residues. The CDR3 coding sequence is TGTGCCAGCAGCGTAGCAGGTACTGGGGCCAACGTCCTGACTTTC. Translating it yields CASSVAGTGANVLTF.

This clone was seen a single time. The gene calls are TRBV2 and TRBJ2-7, with 10 nucleotides matching TRBD2. V lost 8 bases to trimming and J lost 0 bases; unmatched junction nucleotides: 16. CDR1 is SNHLY, CDR2 FYNNEI, per germline. The CDR3 contains 18 residues. CDR3 residues: CASLRGSSGGLFSYEQYF. As DNA, the CDR3 is TGTGCCAGCCTGAGGGGTTCTAGCGGGGGCCTATTCTCCTACGAGCAGTACTTC.